This T cell receptor beta chain was recovered during a study of blood T cell repertoires in COVID-19. In the authors' methods: The assay estimated nucleated cells by amplifying reference gene primers. The assay was immunoSEQ multiplex PCR, and TCRdb's table has in-frame clones only and misses some. D and trimming come from the DNA, and the V and J calls and clone size come from that table. The sample shows tens of thousands of clones, approximately 85% of them seen only once. This TCR was recovered from a woman aged 80 or older with acute or convalescent COVID-19. Sequenced: peripheral blood.

CDR3 loop: CASRQDNNYGYTF. CDR3 in DNA: TGTGCCAGCAGACAAGACAATAACTATGGCTACACCTTC. The chain joins TRBV2 to TRBJ1-2; no clear D gene. Germline assignment: CDR1 SNHLY and CDR2 FYNNEI. V lost 6 bases, J lost 1 base, and 9 bases lay in between. The CDR3 is 13 residues long.